The T cell receptor (beta chain) described here comes from a study of cytomegalovirus exposure and HLA in healthy donors. Whole-study results and caveats: For TCR beta chains, V- and J-gene trimming was later linked to a missense DCLRE1C variant.

The PCR used 60 Vbeta and 13 Jbeta primers. Repertoires were generated with immunoSEQ multiplex PCR, while TCRdb's copy carries only in-frame clones and drops some. The table lists approximately 150,000 clones, 60% to 80% of them singletons. Worth noting for this clone: Its antigen is unknown.

There are 16 residues in the CDR3. Trimming took 10 bases from V and 8 from J, leaving 27 bases between them. Germline CDR1 LNHDA, CDR2 SQIVND (reference sequence). This receptor was obtained from a man between 60 and 75 years old in good health and CMV-seronegative. The specimen sequenced was PBMCs. V gene TRBV19 combines with J gene TRBJ1-3; D is perhaps TRBD1 (5 bases). This CDR3 is CATRRSGIPSGDTIYF. The CDR3 nucleotides read TGTGCCACCCGCCGCTCGGGTATCCCGTCGGGGGACACCATATATTTT.